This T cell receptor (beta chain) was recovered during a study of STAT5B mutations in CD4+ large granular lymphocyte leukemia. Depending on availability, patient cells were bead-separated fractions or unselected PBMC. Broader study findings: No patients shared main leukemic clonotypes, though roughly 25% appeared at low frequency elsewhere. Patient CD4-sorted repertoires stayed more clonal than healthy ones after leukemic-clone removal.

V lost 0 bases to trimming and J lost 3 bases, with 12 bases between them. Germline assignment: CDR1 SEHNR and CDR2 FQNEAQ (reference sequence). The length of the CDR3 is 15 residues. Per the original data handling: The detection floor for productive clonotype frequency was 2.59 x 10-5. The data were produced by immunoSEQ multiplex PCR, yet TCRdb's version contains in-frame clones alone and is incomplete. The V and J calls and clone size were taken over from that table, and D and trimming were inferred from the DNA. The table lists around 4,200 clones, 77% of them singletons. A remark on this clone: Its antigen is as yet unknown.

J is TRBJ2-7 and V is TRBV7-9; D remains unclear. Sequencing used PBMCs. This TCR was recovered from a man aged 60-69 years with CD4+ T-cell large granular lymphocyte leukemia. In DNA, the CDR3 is TGTGCCAGCAGCTTAGCGCCGGGTTCAGTCTACGAGCAGTACTTC. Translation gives CASSLAPGSVYEQYF.